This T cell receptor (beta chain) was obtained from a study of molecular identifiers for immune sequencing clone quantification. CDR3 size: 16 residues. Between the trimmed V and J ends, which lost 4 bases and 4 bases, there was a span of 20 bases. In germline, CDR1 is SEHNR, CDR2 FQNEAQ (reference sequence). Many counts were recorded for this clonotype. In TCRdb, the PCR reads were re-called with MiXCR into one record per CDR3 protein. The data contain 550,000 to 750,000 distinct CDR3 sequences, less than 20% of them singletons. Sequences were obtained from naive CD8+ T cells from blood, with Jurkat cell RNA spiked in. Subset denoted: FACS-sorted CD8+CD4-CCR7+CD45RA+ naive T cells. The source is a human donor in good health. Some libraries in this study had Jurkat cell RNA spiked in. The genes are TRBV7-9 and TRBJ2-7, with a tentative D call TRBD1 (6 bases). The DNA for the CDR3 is TGTGCCAGCAGCTCGGGACACCGAGGGGTTCCTTACGAGCAGTACTTC. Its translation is CASSSGHRGVPYEQYF.